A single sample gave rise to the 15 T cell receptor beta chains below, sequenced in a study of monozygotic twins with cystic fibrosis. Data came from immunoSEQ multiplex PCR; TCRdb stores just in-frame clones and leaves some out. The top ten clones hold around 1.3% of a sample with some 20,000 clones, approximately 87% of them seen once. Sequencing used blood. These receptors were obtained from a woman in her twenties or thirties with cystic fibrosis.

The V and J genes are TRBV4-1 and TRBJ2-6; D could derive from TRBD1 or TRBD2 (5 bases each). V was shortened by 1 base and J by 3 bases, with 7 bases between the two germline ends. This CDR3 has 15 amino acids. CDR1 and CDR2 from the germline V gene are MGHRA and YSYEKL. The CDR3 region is CASSQGGFGANVLTF. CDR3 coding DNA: TGCGCCAGCAGCCAAGGGGGGTTTGGGGCCAACGTCCTGACTTTC.

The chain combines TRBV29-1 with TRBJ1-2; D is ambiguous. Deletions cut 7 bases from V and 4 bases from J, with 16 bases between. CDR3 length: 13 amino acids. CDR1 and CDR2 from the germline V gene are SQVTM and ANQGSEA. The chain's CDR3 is CSALFYSPYGYTF. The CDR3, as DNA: TGCAGCGCCCTTTTTTATTCTCCCTATGGCTACACCTTC. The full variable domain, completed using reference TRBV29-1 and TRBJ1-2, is SAVISQKPSRDICQRGTSLTIQCQVDSQVTMMFWYRQQPGQSLTLIATANQGSEATYESGFVIDKFPISRPNLTFSTLTVSNMSPEDSSIYLCSALFYSPYGYTFGSGTRLTVV.

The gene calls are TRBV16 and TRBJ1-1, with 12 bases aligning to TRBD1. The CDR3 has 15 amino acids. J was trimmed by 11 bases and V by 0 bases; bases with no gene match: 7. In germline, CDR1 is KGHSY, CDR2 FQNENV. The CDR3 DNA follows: TGTGCCAGCAGCCAATCCGGGACAGGGGGCTCGGAGGCTTTCTTT. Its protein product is CASSQSGTGGSEAFF.

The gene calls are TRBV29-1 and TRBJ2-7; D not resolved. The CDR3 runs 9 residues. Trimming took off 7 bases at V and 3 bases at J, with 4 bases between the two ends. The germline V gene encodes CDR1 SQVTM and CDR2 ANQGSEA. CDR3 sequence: CSGGYEQYF. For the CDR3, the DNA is TGCAGCGGGGGCTACGAGCAGTACTTC.

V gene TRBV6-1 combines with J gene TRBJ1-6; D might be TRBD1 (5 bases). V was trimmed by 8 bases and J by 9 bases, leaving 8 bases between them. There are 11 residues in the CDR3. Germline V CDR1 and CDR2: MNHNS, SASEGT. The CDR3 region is CASGRGSPLHF. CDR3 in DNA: TGTGCCAGCGGGAGGGGTTCACCCCTCCACTTT.

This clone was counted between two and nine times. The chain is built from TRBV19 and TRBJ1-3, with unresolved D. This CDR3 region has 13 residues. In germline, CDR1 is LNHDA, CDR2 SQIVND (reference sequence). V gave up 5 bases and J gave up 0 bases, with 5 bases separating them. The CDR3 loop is CASSSGSGNTIYF. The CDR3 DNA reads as TGTGCCAGTAGTTCGGGCTCTGGAAACACCATATATTTT. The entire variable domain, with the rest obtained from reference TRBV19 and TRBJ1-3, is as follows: DGGITQSPKYLFRKEGQNVTLSCEQNLNHDAMYWYRQDPGQGLRLIYYSQIVNDFQKGDIAEGYSVSREKKESFPLTVTSAQKNPTAFYLCASSSGSGNTIYFGEGSWLTVV.

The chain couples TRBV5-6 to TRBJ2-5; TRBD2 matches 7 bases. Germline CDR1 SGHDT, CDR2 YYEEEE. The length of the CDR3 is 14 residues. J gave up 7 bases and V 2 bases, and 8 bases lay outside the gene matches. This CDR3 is CASSFGLGTGTQYF. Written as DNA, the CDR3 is TGTGCCAGCAGCTTCGGACTAGGAACCGGGACCCAGTACTTC.

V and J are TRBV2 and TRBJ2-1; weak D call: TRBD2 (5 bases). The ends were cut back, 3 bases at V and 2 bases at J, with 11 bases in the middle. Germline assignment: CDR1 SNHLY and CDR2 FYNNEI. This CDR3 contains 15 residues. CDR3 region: CASSDEHGAYNEQFF. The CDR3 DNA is TGTGCCAGCAGTGATGAGCACGGGGCCTACAATGAGCAGTTCTTC.

The DNA of the CDR3 is TGTGCCAGCAGCTTCGAACAGATCTACGAGCAGTACTTC. Amino acid sequence: CASSFEQIYEQYF. J is TRBJ2-7 and V is TRBV11-2; D uncertain. V lost 3 bases to trimming and J lost 3 bases, with 9 bases between them. The V gene's germline CDR1 is SGHAT and CDR2 FQNNGV. The CDR3 totals 13 residues.

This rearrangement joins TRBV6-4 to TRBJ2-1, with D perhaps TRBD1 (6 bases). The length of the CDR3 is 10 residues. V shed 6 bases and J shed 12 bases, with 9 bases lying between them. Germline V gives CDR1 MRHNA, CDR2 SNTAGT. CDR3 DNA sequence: TGTGCCAGCAGAGACAGGAGGCAGTTCTTC. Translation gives CASRDRRQFF.

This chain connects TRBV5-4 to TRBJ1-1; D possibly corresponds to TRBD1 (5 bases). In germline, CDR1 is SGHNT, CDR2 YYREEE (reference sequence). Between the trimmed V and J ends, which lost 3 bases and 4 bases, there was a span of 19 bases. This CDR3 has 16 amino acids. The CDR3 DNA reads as TGTGCCAGCAGCTCGGACACCCGGGGGACGTTCACTGAAGCTTTCTTT. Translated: CASSSDTRGTFTEAFF.

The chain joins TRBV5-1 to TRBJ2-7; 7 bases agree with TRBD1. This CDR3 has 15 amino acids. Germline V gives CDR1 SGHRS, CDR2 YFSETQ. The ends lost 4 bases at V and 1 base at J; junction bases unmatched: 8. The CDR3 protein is CASSQKATGSYEQYF. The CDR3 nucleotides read TGCGCCAGCAGCCAAAAAGCGACAGGGTCCTACGAGCAGTACTTC.

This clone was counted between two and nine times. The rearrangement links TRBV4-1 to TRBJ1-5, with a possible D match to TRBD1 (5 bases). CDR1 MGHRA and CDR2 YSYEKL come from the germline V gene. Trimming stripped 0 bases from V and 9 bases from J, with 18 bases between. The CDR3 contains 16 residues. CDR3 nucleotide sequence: TGCGCCAGCAGCCAAGACTCGGACACAAGATATCGGCCCCAGCATTTT. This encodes CASSQDSDTRYRPQHF.

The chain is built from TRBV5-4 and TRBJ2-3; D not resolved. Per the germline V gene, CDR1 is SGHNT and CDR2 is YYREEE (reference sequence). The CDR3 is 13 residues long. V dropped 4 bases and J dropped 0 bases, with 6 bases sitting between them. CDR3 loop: CASSRDSTDTQYF. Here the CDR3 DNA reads TGTGCCAGCAGCCGCGATAGCACAGATACGCAGTATTTT. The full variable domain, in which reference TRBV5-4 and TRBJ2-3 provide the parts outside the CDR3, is ETGVTQSPTHLIKTRGQQVTLRCSSQSGHNTVSWYQQALGQGPQFIFQYYREEENGRGNFPPRFSGLQFPNYSSELNVNALELDDSALYLCASSRDSTDTQYFGPGTRLTVL.

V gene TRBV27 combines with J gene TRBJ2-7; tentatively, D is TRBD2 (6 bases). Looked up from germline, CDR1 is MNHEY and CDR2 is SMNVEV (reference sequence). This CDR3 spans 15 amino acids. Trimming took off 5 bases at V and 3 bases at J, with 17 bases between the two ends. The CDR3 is CASSPGPHGGYEQYF. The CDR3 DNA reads TGTGCCAGCAGTCCCGGTCCGCACGGGGGCTACGAGCAGTACTTC.